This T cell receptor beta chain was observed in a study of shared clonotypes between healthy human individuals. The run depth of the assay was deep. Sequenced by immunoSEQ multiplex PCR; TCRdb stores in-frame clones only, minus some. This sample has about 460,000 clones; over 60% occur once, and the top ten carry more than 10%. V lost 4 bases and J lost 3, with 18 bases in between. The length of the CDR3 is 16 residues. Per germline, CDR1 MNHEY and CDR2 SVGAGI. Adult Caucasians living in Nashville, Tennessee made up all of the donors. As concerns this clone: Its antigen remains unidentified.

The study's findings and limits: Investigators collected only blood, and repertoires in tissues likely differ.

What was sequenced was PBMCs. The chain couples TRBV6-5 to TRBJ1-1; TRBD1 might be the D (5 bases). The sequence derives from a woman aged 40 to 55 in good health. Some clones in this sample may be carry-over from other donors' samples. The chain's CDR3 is CASSFAAGARYTEAFF. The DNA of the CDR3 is TGTGCCAGCAGTTTCGCCGCCGGGGCGCGCTACACTGAAGCTTTCTTT.